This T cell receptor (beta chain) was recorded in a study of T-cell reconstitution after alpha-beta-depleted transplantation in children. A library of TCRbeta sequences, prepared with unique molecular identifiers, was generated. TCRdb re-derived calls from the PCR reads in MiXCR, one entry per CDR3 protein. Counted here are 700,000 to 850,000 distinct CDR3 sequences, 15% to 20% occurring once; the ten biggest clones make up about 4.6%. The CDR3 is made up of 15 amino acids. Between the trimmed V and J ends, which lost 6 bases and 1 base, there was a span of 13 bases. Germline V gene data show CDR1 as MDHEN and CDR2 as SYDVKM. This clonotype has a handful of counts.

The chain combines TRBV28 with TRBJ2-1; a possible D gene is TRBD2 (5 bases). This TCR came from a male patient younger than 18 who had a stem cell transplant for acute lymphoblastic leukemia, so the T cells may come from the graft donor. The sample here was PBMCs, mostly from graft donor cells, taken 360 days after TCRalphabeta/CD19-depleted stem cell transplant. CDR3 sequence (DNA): TGTGCCAGCAGCAATACCGGGAAATCCTACAATGAGCAGTTCTTC. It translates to CASSNTGKSYNEQFF. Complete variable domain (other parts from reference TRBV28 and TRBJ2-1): DVKVTQSSRYLVKRTGEKVFLECVQDMDHENMFWYRQDPGLGLRLIYFSYDVKMKEKGDIPEGYSVSREKKERFSLILESASTNQTSMYLCASSNTGKSYNEQFFGPGTRLTVL.